Detailed here is one T cell receptor beta chain. TCRdb called the 5' RACE reads again in MiXCR, with one record for every CDR3 protein. This sample carries about 190,000 distinct CDR3 sequences, around 15% of them seen once, and the ten largest clones take around 40%. The data originate from a study of identical twins. This sample was shared with a second study, whose subject was T cells expressing NK-cell markers.

The clonotype was recovered from a woman between 18 and 29 years old in good health. Sequences were obtained from CD8+ T cells sorted from blood.

The DNA for the CDR3 is TGTGCCAGCAGCTTTGTACTCAGTCTGAACACTGAAGCTTTCTTT. Protein sequence: CASSFVLSLNTEAFF. This rearrangement joins TRBV11-2 to TRBJ1-1; D gene uncertain. Germline CDR1 reads SGHAT; CDR2 reads FQNNGV. V shed 3 bases and J shed 0 bases, with 11 bases lying between them. The CDR3 length is 15 residues. Based on the CDR3 plus reference TRBV11-2 and TRBJ1-1, the full variable domain is EAGVAQSPRYKIIEKRQSVAFWCNPISGHATLYWYQQILGQGPKLLIQFQNNGVVDDSQLPKDRFSAERLKGVDSTLKIQPAKLEDSAVYLCASSFVLSLNTEAFFGQGTRLTVV.